Below are 20 T cell receptor beta chains sequenced from a single sample in a study of patients and donors after allogeneic stem cell transplantation. Using its own MiXCR run on the RT-PCR reads, TCRdb lists one record per CDR3 protein. The sample consists of some 10,000 distinct CDR3 sequences, about 20% of them appearing once. Sequencing used blood, either unsorted or a sorted T cell fraction (not recorded which). These TCRs come from a human donor who was either an allogeneic HSCT recipient or a stem cell or donor lymphocyte infusion donor (not recorded which). It is not recorded whose cells these are; they may come from a transplant donor.

This clonotype is judged medium-sized. This chain joins TRBV10-3 and TRBJ2-3; 11 bases map to TRBD2. The CDR3 runs 17 residues. From germline, CDR1 is ENHRY and CDR2 SYGVKD. The junction had 10 bases not matched to a gene; V was cut back by 5 bases and J by 3 bases. CDR3 residues: CAISQTLAGGPTDTQYF. Written as DNA, the CDR3 is TGTGCCATCAGTCAAACCCTAGCGGGGGGTCCGACAGATACGCAGTATTTT.

This clonotype appeared a few times. The J gene is TRBJ1-2, the V gene TRBV7-8; possibly TRBD1 for D (6 bases). The V gene's germline CDR1 is SGHVS and CDR2 FQNEAQ. The CDR3 runs to 16 residues. The V and J ends lost 0 bases and 4 bases respectively, with 15 bases between them. The DNA of the CDR3 is TGTGCCAGCAGCTTAGCGGGGGGGGGCAGGACCTATGGCTACACCTTC. Translation gives CASSLAGGGRTYGYTF.

V is TRBV18 and J is TRBJ1-1; no firm D call. The CDR3 length is 16 residues. The V end lost 3 bases, the J end lost 1 base, and 15 bases lay between the germline ends. From germline, CDR1 is KGHSH and CDR2 LQKENI. CDR3 residues: CASSPMNSRENTEAFF. The CDR3 DNA follows: TGTGCCAGCTCACCGATGAACAGCCGGGAGAACACTGAAGCTTTCTTT.

This clonotype is judged medium-sized. This chain uses TRBV29-1 with TRBJ1-1, with D unresolved. CDR3 length: 14 amino acids. The germline CDR1 and CDR2 sequences are SQVTM and ANQGSEA. V was trimmed by 6 bases and J by 4 bases, leaving 18 bases between them. CDR3 sequence: CSVGSVVEGTEAFF. The CDR3 DNA is TGCAGCGTGGGATCCGTCGTGGAGGGCACTGAAGCTTTCTTT. The variable domain in full, with the rest retrieved from reference TRBV29-1 and TRBJ1-1, is SAVISQKPSRDICQRGTSLTIQCQVDSQVTMMFWYRQQPGQSLTLIATANQGSEATYESGFVIDKFPISRPNLTFSTLTVSNMSPEDSSIYLCSVGSVVEGTEAFFGQGTRLTVV.

V usage is TRBV7-8 and J usage is TRBJ2-2; D may correspond to TRBD1 or TRBD2 (5 bases each). V shed 2 bases and J shed 3 bases, with 13 bases lying between them. The CDR3 length is 16 residues. Germline V gene lookup returns CDR1 SGHVS and CDR2 FQNEAQ. The CDR3 sequence: CASSLTGSDYTGELFF. The CDR3 DNA reads as TGTGCCAGCAGCTTAACAGGTTCGGACTACACCGGGGAGCTGTTTTTT.

About this clonotype itself: An end of the junction does not agree with germline; a read error may underlie this. The rearrangement joins TRBV6-6 to TRBJ2-7; no clear D gene. Germline V gene sequence: CDR1 MNHNY, CDR2 SVGAGI (reference sequence). The CDR3 is made up of 12 amino acids. The CDR3 sequence is CASSDPTYERYF. In nucleotides, the CDR3 is TGTGCCAGCAGTGACCCTACCTACGAGCGGTACTTC.

In its sample, this clonotype was seen a few times. This chain uses TRBV5-6 with TRBJ2-7; D perhaps matches TRBD1 (6 bases). Trimming shortened V by 5 bases and J by 3 bases, and 21 bases separated the two germline ends. The germline gives CDR1 SGHDT, CDR2 YYEEEE. The CDR3 loop spans 16 amino acids. The CDR3 protein is CASSSGPRGRYYEQYF. The CDR3 nucleotides read TGTGCCAGCAGTTCCGGGCCCAGGGGAAGATACTACGAGCAGTACTTC.

This clonotype came up many times. This sequence joins TRBV4-1 and TRBJ1-4; D unresolved. The CDR3 runs to 16 residues. Germline-derived CDR1 and CDR2 are MGHRA and YSYEKL. The ends were cut back, 3 bases at V and 1 base at J, with 12 bases in the middle. CDR3 sequence reads: CASSQVIRLTNEKLFF. The CDR3 bases are TGCGCCAGCAGCCAGGTGATACGGCTAACTAATGAAAAACTGTTTTTT.

This clonotype was observed a handful of times. The rearrangement uses TRBV6-5 and TRBJ2-1, with a possible D match to TRBD1 (6 bases). The CDR3 sequence is 12 residues long. The germline V and J ends were trimmed by 5 bases and 7 bases, with 9 bases remaining between them. Per germline, CDR1 MNHEY and CDR2 SVGAGI. The CDR3 is CASSTTGNEQFF. DNA of the CDR3: TGTGCCAGCAGTACTACAGGGAATGAGCAGTTCTTC.

There are many counts of this clonotype. The J gene is TRBJ2-1, the V gene TRBV5-1; possibly TRBD1 for D (5 bases). Trimming took off 0 bases at V and 7 bases at J, with 17 bases between the two ends. The germline V gene encodes CDR1 SGHRS and CDR2 YFSETQ. The CDR3 is made up of 16 amino acids. The CDR3 nucleotides read TGCGCCAGCAGCTTGGGCTCGGAACTGGGGCAAAATGAGCAGTTCTTC. Amino acids: CASSLGSELGQNEQFF.

This clonotype has just a few counts. V is TRBV20-1 and J is TRBJ2-7, with D possibly being TRBD2 (6 bases). Trimming took off 3 bases at V and 1 base at J, with 13 bases between the two ends. Germline assignment: CDR1 DFQATT and CDR2 SNEGSKA (reference sequence). The CDR3 runs to 14 residues. The DNA for the CDR3 is TGCAGTGCTAGCCTCCGGCGGGGATCCTACGAGCAGTACTTC. It specifies CSASLRRGSYEQYF.

Only a few counts were recorded for this clonotype. This chain links TRBV6-1 with TRBJ1-2; D is uncertain. The CDR3 runs 15 residues. Germline V gene lookup returns CDR1 MNHNS and CDR2 SASEGT. V lost 5 bases to trimming and J lost 6 bases, with 19 bases between them. CDR3 DNA: TGTGCCAGCAGTCCTCGACCGAGCCCGTCAGATGGCTACACCTTC. Translating it yields CASSPRPSPSDGYTF.

This sequence joins TRBV6-6 and TRBJ2-5, with TRBD1 matching over 7 bases. Germline V gives CDR1 MNHNY, CDR2 SVGAGI (reference sequence). The V gene end was trimmed by 5 bases and the J gene end by 1 base; junction bases not matched to a gene: 7. CDR3 length: 15 amino acids. CDR3 protein: CASSTLGTAQETQYF. The CDR3, as DNA: TGTGCCAGCAGTACTCTCGGGACAGCCCAAGAGACCCAGTACTTC.

This clonotype has at least ten counts. V is TRBV5-1 and J is TRBJ1-6; 10 nucleotides match TRBD1. V lost 3 bases, J lost 8 bases, and 8 bases stayed unmatched. The CDR3 sequence is 16 residues long. Germline-derived CDR1 and CDR2 are SGHRS and YFSETQ. CDR3 nucleotide sequence: TGCGCCAGCAGCTCCCGGACAGGGGGTTCGGATTCACCCCTCCACTTT. This translates into CASSSRTGGSDSPLHF.

This clonotype was detected only a few times. This sequence joins TRBV29-1 and TRBJ2-2; D not certain. Germline assignment: CDR1 SQVTM and CDR2 ANQGSEA. This CDR3 has 14 residues. V shed 0 bases and J shed 7 bases, with 12 bases lying between them. CDR3 amino acids: CSVEDSTFGGELFF. The CDR3 DNA sequence: TGCAGCGTTGAAGATTCGACGTTCGGCGGGGAGCTGTTTTTT.

This rearrangement joins TRBV7-2 to TRBJ2-3, with D perhaps TRBD2 (5 bases). The V end was cut by 5 bases, the J end by 2 bases, with 17 bases between. Germline V gene lookup returns CDR1 SGHTA and CDR2 FQGNSA. There are 16 residues in the CDR3. The CDR3 protein is CASSPSRAEPTDTQYF. CDR3 bases: TGTGCCAGCAGCCCGTCGCGAGCGGAGCCCACAGATACGCAGTATTTT.

The sample holds many counts of this clonotype. The J gene is TRBJ2-5, the V gene TRBV5-1, with unresolved D. The V gene's germline CDR1 is SGHRS and CDR2 YFSETQ. The ends were cut back, 0 bases at V and 4 bases at J, with 7 bases in the middle. The CDR3 totals 13 residues. Here the CDR3 reads CASSLVSGETQYF. The CDR3 DNA sequence: TGCGCCAGCAGCTTGGTATCGGGAGAGACCCAGTACTTC.

This clonotype has a handful of counts. The rearrangement joins TRBV6-2 or TRBV6-3 to TRBJ2-5, with D unclear. The germline V and J ends were trimmed by 5 bases and 2 bases, with 9 bases remaining between them. The germline gives CDR1 MNHEY, CDR2 SVGEGT. This CDR3 is built from 13 residues. CDR3 coding DNA: TGTGCCAGCAGTCAAGTGTATCAAGAGACCCAGTACTTC. Protein sequence: CASSQVYQETQYF.

A few counts support this clonotype. V is TRBV11-3 and J is TRBJ2-3; TRBD2 agrees at 7 bases. V gave up 0 bases and J gave up 1 base; unmatched junction bases: 4. This CDR3 is 16 amino acids long. CDR1 SGHNT and CDR2 YENEEA come from the germline V gene. CDR3: CASSLDRSGGTDTQYF. As DNA, the CDR3 is TGTGCCAGCAGCTTAGATAGAAGCGGGGGCACAGATACGCAGTATTTT.

This chain connects TRBV6-1 to TRBJ1-1, with 7 bases matching TRBD1. The V gene's germline CDR1 is MNHNS and CDR2 SASEGT. After removal of 2 bases from V and 5 bases from J, the junction contained 5 bases not matched to a gene. The CDR3 sequence is 14 residues long. CDR3 region: CASSETQGVTEAFF. DNA for the CDR3: TGTGCCAGCAGTGAAACTCAGGGGGTGACTGAAGCTTTCTTT.